This T cell receptor beta chain was sequenced for a study of T cell responses to AZD1222 COVID-19 vaccine. TCRdb's table, derived via immunoSEQ multiplex PCR, lists solely in-frame clones and lacks some. The sample holds approximately 150,000 clones, 93% seen once. Germline V gives CDR1 MNHEY, CDR2 SMNVEV (reference sequence). This CDR3 is 16 amino acids long. Trimming removed 3 bases at V and 2 bases at J, with 14 bases between. Study-level points and caveats: No repertoire was sampled before or during the peak T cell response, only after it. Clonal diversity was possibly underestimated, and white British individuals and females predominated among donors. Seropositive status at baseline applied to only five to seven AZD1222 recipients.

Details on this clone: Its antigen is not known.

The V call is TRBV27, the J call TRBJ2-1; D unclear. The source was peripheral blood, collected on day 0 of AZD1222 vaccination. This TCR was recovered from an adult in good health. CDR3 protein: CASSFAIPTPYNEQFF. The CDR3 nucleotides read TGTGCCAGCAGTTTCGCAATACCCACCCCCTACAATGAGCAGTTCTTC.